The 17 T cell receptor beta chains in this list originate from one sample, sequenced in a study of cytomegalovirus exposure and HLA in healthy donors. 60 Vbeta and 13 Jbeta primers were used in PCR. Generated by immunoSEQ multiplex PCR, the TCRdb table keeps only in-frame clones and is missing some. The sample records under 150,000 clones, around 79% being singletons. What was sequenced was PBMCs. The receptors stem from a man aged 35 to 55 in good health and CMV-seropositive.

This chain uses TRBV7-8 with TRBJ2-3; maybe TRBD2 (6 bases). Germline V gives CDR1 SGHVS, CDR2 FQNEAQ. Trimming took off 0 bases at V and 4 bases at J, with 8 bases between the two ends. There are 14 residues in the CDR3. CDR3 protein: CASSLADYPDTQYF. The CDR3 bases are TGTGCCAGCAGCTTAGCGGACTACCCAGATACGCAGTATTTT.

V and J are TRBV7-9 and TRBJ1-2; no firm D call. Trimming stripped 2 bases from V and 7 bases from J, with 14 bases between. The CDR3 has 14 residues. CDR1 SEHNR and CDR2 FQNEAQ come from the germline V gene (reference sequence). The CDR3 region is CASSLLPVEGGYTF. CDR3 coding DNA: TGTGCCAGCAGCTTACTCCCGGTTGAGGGTGGCTACACCTTC.

The chain recombines TRBV6-5 with TRBJ2-7; 10 bases fit TRBD1. This CDR3 has 16 residues. Germline V gives CDR1 MNHEY, CDR2 SVGAGI. Trimming cost V 0 bases and J 5 bases; bases outside gene matches: 7. The CDR3 is CASSYSPTGGINEQYF. CDR3 bases: TGTGCCAGCAGTTACTCCCCGACAGGGGGCATCAACGAGCAGTACTTC.

The chain joins TRBV7-6 to TRBJ2-3; 7 bases agree with TRBD2. The CDR3 is 15 amino acids. The germline CDR1 and CDR2 sequences are SGHVS and FNYEAQ. J lost 0 bases, V lost 1 base, and 1 base had no gene match. The CDR3 DNA sequence: TGTGCCAGCAGCTTAGTGGGAGGGAGCACAGATACGCAGTATTTT. Its protein is CASSLVGGSTDTQYF.

The chain employs TRBV7-2 and TRBJ2-7; 11 bases line up with TRBD1. Germline lookup yields CDR1 SGHTA and CDR2 FQGNSA. The CDR3 length is 14 residues. V gave up 3 bases and J gave up 5 bases; unmatched junction bases: 3. Here the CDR3 reads CASSFGQGAHEQYF. The DNA for the CDR3 is TGTGCCAGCAGCTTCGGACAGGGGGCCCACGAGCAGTACTTC.

This chain uses TRBV2 with TRBJ2-2; 9 nucleotides agree with TRBD1. The V gene's germline CDR1 is SNHLY and CDR2 FYNNEI. Trimming at V came to 2 bases and at J to 4 bases, leaving 2 bases not matched to a gene. CDR3 length: 15 amino acids. The CDR3 protein is CASSETTGGTGELFF. In DNA, the CDR3 is TGTGCCAGCAGTGAAACGACAGGGGGCACCGGGGAGCTGTTTTTT.

The chain uses TRBV18 and TRBJ2-3; a possible D gene is TRBD1 (6 bases). The CDR3 covers 17 residues. CDR1 KGHSH and CDR2 LQKENI come from the germline V gene. V lost 5 bases, J lost 0 bases, and 18 bases lay in between. CDR3 residues: CASSELAWTASTDTQYF. CDR3 bases: TGTGCCAGCTCAGAGCTAGCATGGACAGCTAGCACAGATACGCAGTATTTT.

The V call is TRBV5-6, the J call TRBJ1-1; 9 nucleotides line up with TRBD1. The V gene's germline CDR1 is SGHDT and CDR2 YYEEEE. The J segment lost 0 bases and the V segment lost 0 bases, leaving 0 bases of the junction unmatched. The CDR3 contains 15 residues. CDR3 amino acids: CASSLGTGVNTEAFF. The CDR3 DNA sequence: TGTGCCAGCAGCTTGGGGACAGGGGTGAACACTGAAGCTTTCTTT.

Here the CDR3 reads CASSPQGRDTEAFF. Here the CDR3 DNA reads TGTGCCAGCAGCCCCCAAGGTCGGGACACTGAAGCTTTCTTT. This chain joins TRBV5-6 and TRBJ1-1; D is undetermined. The length of the CDR3 is 14 residues. V shed 4 bases and J shed 3 bases, with 13 bases lying between them. Germline-derived CDR1 and CDR2 are SGHDT and YYEEEE.

The DNA for the CDR3 is TGTGCCAGCAGCCAAGAGCTAGCGGACACAGATACGCAGTATTTT. Residues: CASSQELADTDTQYF. The chain links TRBV4-2 to TRBJ2-3, with TRBD2 matching over 7 bases. Per germline, CDR1 LGHNA and CDR2 YNFKEQ. The length of the CDR3 is 15 residues. The J segment lost 2 bases and the V segment lost 0 bases, leaving 2 bases of the junction unmatched.

This clone is a singleton in its sample. V is TRBV19 and J is TRBJ1-5, with 7 bases identical to TRBD1. V shed 2 bases and J 4 bases; nucleotides not matched to a gene: 5. The CDR3 contains 15 residues. CDR1 is LNHDA and CDR2 is SQIVND in the germline V gene (reference sequence). CDR3 sequence (DNA): TGTGCCAGTAGTATATCCGGGACAGAAAATCAGCCCCAGCATTTT. Its translation: CASSISGTENQPQHF.

The chain links TRBV12-5 to TRBJ2-3; a weak D match, TRBD2 (6 bases). The CDR3 spans 13 residues. Germline CDR1 reads LGHNT; CDR2 reads FRNRAP. Trimming left V 6 bases short and J 1 base short, with 8 bases between. This CDR3 is CASGGEGTDTQYF. In nucleotides, the CDR3 is TGTGCTAGTGGAGGGGAGGGCACAGATACGCAGTATTTT.

This clone is a singleton in its sample. The chain links TRBV9 to TRBJ1-2, with D possibly being TRBD1 (5 bases). The CDR3 spans 15 residues. Trimming took 0 bases from V and 6 from J, leaving 15 bases between them. CDR1 is SGDLS, CDR2 YYNGEE, per germline. CDR3 DNA sequence: TGTGCCAGCAGCGTAGCCCCAGAGCCGGGGGATGGCTACACCTTC. Protein: CASSVAPEPGDGYTF.

V gene TRBV4-2 combines with J gene TRBJ1-1, with 9 nucleotides matching TRBD1. Germline V CDR1 and CDR2: LGHNA, YNFKEQ. The CDR3 consists of 15 residues. Trimming at V came to 4 bases and at J to 5 bases, leaving 8 bases not matched to a gene. CDR3 amino acids: CASSLGTGRGTEAFF. CDR3 nucleotides: TGTGCCAGCAGCCTAGGGACAGGGCGGGGGACTGAAGCTTTCTTT.

This rearrangement joins TRBV6-1 to TRBJ2-3; 7 nucleotides match TRBD2. CDR3 size: 15 residues. Germline V gene lookup returns CDR1 MNHNS and CDR2 SASEGT. Losses at the gene ends were 7 bases for V and 2 bases for J; bases not matched to a gene: 9. CDR3 DNA sequence: TGTGCCAGCATTTTCAGCGGGACCTCCACAGATACGCAGTATTTT. This translates into CASIFSGTSTDTQYF.

The chain recombines TRBV18 with TRBJ2-7; TRBD1 matches 9 bases. Germline V gene sequence: CDR1 KGHSH, CDR2 LQKENI. Trimming took 6 bases from V and 2 from J; bases not matched to a gene: 5. CDR3 length equals 14 residues. The DNA of the CDR3 is TGTGCCAGCTCGCCGGGACAGGGCCCCTACGAGCAGTACTTC. Amino acids: CASSPGQGPYEQYF.

This chain connects TRBV9 to TRBJ1-5; D not certain. From germline, CDR1 is SGDLS and CDR2 YYNGEE. The V end lost 1 base, the J end lost 7 bases, and 9 bases lay between the germline ends. CDR3 length: 13 residues. The CDR3 region has the DNA TGTGCCAGCAGCGTACTCAGTATCCAGCCCCAGCATTTT. It encodes CASSVLSIQPQHF.